Detailed here is one T cell receptor beta chain. Antigen: not known. Next came a second PCR, run for 7 to 11 cycles, which used a sample-barcoded 5' primer along with a J-beta primer mix. One entry per CDR3 protein, called by TCRdb with MiXCR from the 5' RACE reads. The sample contains some 710,000 distinct CDR3 sequences, about 20% of which appear only once. V was shortened by 7 bases and J by 3 bases, with 12 bases between the two germline ends. CDR3 length equals 14 residues. Germline lookup yields CDR1 WSHSY and CDR2 SAAADI. The sample belongs to a study of blood T cells in healthy people across ages. The wider study: There was about one barcoded beta molecule captured by template switching per two T cells. Study-level points and caveats: With age, beta diversity per million T cells declined roughly linearly, significantly by 40.

This rearrangement joins TRBV10-2 to TRBJ2-2; D is unclear. Material: blood. The sequence came from a man between 65 and 79 years old in good health. DNA for the CDR3: TGCGCCAGCAAAGGGTTTCGGCACACCGGGGAGCTGTTTTTT. This translates into CASKGFRHTGELFF.